The 22 T cell receptor beta chains in this list originate from one sample, sequenced in a study of shared clonotypes between healthy human individuals. Clones were sequenced by immunoSEQ multiplex PCR, and TCRdb holds only the in-frame ones, with some missing. The sample shows 1.4 million or so clones, approximately 98.5% of them seen only once. The sample comprised naive CD4+ T cells sorted from blood. Subset noted: CD45RA+ positively selected. The receptors stem from a man aged 30 to 45 in good health.

This chain connects TRBV14 to TRBJ2-3; tentatively, D is TRBD2 (6 bases). V was cut by 5 bases and J by 0 bases, with 18 bases left in between. CDR3 length: 17 amino acids. Germline CDR1 and CDR2: SGHDN and FVKESK. Written as DNA, the CDR3 is TGTGCCAGCAGCTCCCTTGGAGGGCGAGCGAGCACAGATACGCAGTATTTT. Translated, it gives CASSSLGGRASTDTQYF.

As regards this clone: The junction and the germline gene differ at one end; a read error may be behind it. This chain joins TRBV5-1 and TRBJ2-3; TRBD2 matches at 9 bases. The CDR3 consists of 16 residues. The germline CDR1 and CDR2 sequences are SGHRS and YFSETQ. The CDR3 loop reads CASSPQWGTSTDTQYF. The DNA for the CDR3 is TGCGCCAGCAGCCCTCAATGGGGGACTAGCACGGATACGCAGTATTTT.

With regard to this clone: Germline and junction disagree at one end, which may indicate a read error. The chain employs TRBV7-9 and TRBJ2-2; 8 bases line up with TRBD2. CDR1 is SEHNR and CDR2 is FQNEAQ in the germline V gene (reference sequence). CDR3 length: 15 amino acids. The CDR3 sequence: CASSPKTSATGELFF. The CDR3 DNA is TGTGCCAGCAGCCCGAAGACTAGCGCAACCGGAGAGCTGTTTTTT.

The chain uses TRBV5-1 and TRBJ2-5; 9 bases match TRBD2. CDR1 is SGHRS and CDR2 is YFSETQ in the germline V gene. Trimming at V came to 0 bases and at J to 5 bases, leaving 14 bases not matched to a gene. This CDR3 is built from 18 residues. CDR3 in DNA: TGCGCCAGCAGCTTGGCCGGCATAGCGGGAGTGTCTTCGGAGACCCAGTACTTC. Its translation is CASSLAGIAGVSSETQYF.

The rearrangement links TRBV7-6 to TRBJ2-5, with 12 bases identical to TRBD2. This CDR3 spans 19 amino acids. Germline lookup yields CDR1 SGHVS and CDR2 FNYEAQ. The junction had 12 bases not matched to a gene; V was cut back by 2 bases and J by 2 bases. In DNA, the CDR3 is TGTGCCAGCAGCTTACTCGTCCCTCTAGCGGGAGGGCCGCAAGAGACCCAGTACTTC. It is translated as CASSLLVPLAGGPQETQYF.

The V call is TRBV15, the J call TRBJ2-2, with TRBD2 as a possible D gene (5 bases). The CDR3 covers 13 residues. The V and J ends lost 6 bases and 3 bases respectively, with 8 bases between them. The germline V gene encodes CDR1 LNHNV and CDR2 YYDKDF (reference sequence). CDR3 sequence: CATRKRDTGELFF. CDR3 sequence (DNA): TGTGCCACCAGGAAGAGGGACACCGGGGAGCTGTTTTTT.

This clone was seen a single time. The J gene is TRBJ2-2, the V gene TRBV7-8, with D possibly called TRBD1 or TRBD2 (5 bases each). Trimming stripped 1 base from V and 5 bases from J, with 14 bases between. CDR1 is SGHVS and CDR2 is FQNEAQ in the germline V gene. The CDR3 has 16 residues. CDR3: CASSLGPRGGTGELFF. In nucleotides, the CDR3 is TGTGCCAGCAGCTTAGGTCCCCGGGGCGGTACCGGGGAGCTGTTTTTT.

As regards this clone: Additional DNA sequences in this sample encode the identical CDR3. DNA for the CDR3: TGCGCCAGCAGCCTCGGGACTCCGAACACCGGGGAGCTGTTTTTT. Its translation: CASSLGTPNTGELFF. The chain has TRBV5-1 and TRBJ2-2; perhaps TRBD2 as D (6 bases). V was trimmed by 4 bases and J by 0 bases, leaving 10 bases between them. Germline loops: CDR1 SGHRS, CDR2 YFSETQ. The CDR3 has 15 residues.

The chain joins TRBV5-6 to TRBJ1-1; D gene unclear. V was cut by 1 base and J by 11 bases, with 12 bases left in between. This CDR3 region has 12 residues. The germline V gene has CDR1 SGHDT and CDR2 YYEEEE. As DNA, the CDR3 is TGTGCCAGCAGCTTGCAAGTGGGAGGGGCTTTCTTT. This codes for CASSLQVGGAFF.

The chain couples TRBV6-5 to TRBJ2-7; D is unclear. The V end lost 6 bases, the J end lost 7 bases, and 13 bases lay between the germline ends. Per the germline V gene, CDR1 is MNHEY and CDR2 is SVGAGI. The length of the CDR3 is 12 residues. The chain's CDR3 is CASSPALGEQYF. In DNA form, the CDR3 reads TGTGCCAGCAGCCCCGCCCTCGGAGAGCAGTACTTC.

The genes are TRBV2 and TRBJ1-1, with 7 bases aligning to TRBD1. CDR3 length: 12 residues. V lost 6 bases to trimming and J lost 9 bases; unmatched junction nucleotides: 7. The germline CDR1 and CDR2 sequences are SNHLY and FYNNEI. CDR3: CASRGTELKAFF. The CDR3 bases are TGTGCCAGCAGAGGGACAGAACTTAAAGCTTTCTTT.

The chain's CDR3 is CASRAGISGYTF. Written as DNA, the CDR3 is TGTGCCAGCCGCGCGGGGATATCGGGCTACACCTTC. The chain recombines TRBV19 with TRBJ1-2; D is undetermined. Germline CDR1 LNHDA, CDR2 SQIVND (reference sequence). The germline V and J ends were trimmed by 9 bases and 8 bases, with 16 bases remaining between them. The CDR3 contains 12 residues.

In this sample, this clone turned up once. This chain connects TRBV4-1 to TRBJ2-6, with D perhaps matching TRBD2 (5 bases). In germline, CDR1 is MGHRA, CDR2 YSYEKL. V was clipped by 7 bases and J by 0 bases, with 13 bases between them. This CDR3 has 16 residues. DNA of the CDR3: TGCGCCAGCACGACCGGGGTGGGCTCTGGGGCCAACGTCCTGACTTTC. As protein: CASTTGVGSGANVLTF.

The genes are TRBV5-6 and TRBJ2-1; 9 bases agree with TRBD2. The V segment lost 1 base and the J segment 6 bases; nucleotides outside the gene matches: 5. The CDR3 is 15 amino acids. Germline V gene sequence: CDR1 SGHDT, CDR2 YYEEEE. The CDR3 nucleotides read TGTGCCAGCAGCTTGAAGCCTAGCGGGATCAATGAGCAGTTCTTC. Protein product: CASSLKPSGINEQFF.

This clone appeared once. The CDR3 region is CASSPGTSGGFTDTQYF. The CDR3 DNA follows: TGTGCCAGCAGCCCCGGGACTAGCGGGGGGTTCACAGATACGCAGTATTTT. This sequence joins TRBV11-2 and TRBJ2-3; 15 nucleotides align to TRBD2. From germline, CDR1 is SGHAT and CDR2 FQNNGV. This CDR3 has 17 residues. V lost 5 bases to trimming and J lost 2 bases; unmatched junction nucleotides: 5.

This chain joins TRBV28 and TRBJ1-4; D not certain. The germline V gene encodes CDR1 MDHEN and CDR2 SYDVKM. Trimming shortened V by 2 bases and J by 4 bases, and 8 bases separated the two germline ends. CDR3 size: 14 residues. Here the CDR3 DNA reads TGTGCCAGCAGTTTAGGGGAGCTTAATGAAAAACTGTTTTTT. This codes for CASSLGELNEKLFF.

Regarding this clone: Other DNA sequences in this specimen translate into the identical CDR3. The genes are TRBV2 and TRBJ2-2, with D unresolved. With 3 bases removed from V and 1 base from J, the gap between germline ends came to 3 bases. The CDR3 runs 13 residues. Germline-derived CDR1 and CDR2 are SNHLY and FYNNEI. The CDR3 nucleotides read TGTGCCAGCAGTGAGCAGAACACCGGGGAGCTGTTTTTT. Translated, it gives CASSEQNTGELFF.

The chain recombines TRBV28 with TRBJ2-3; D call uncertain. The V gene's germline CDR1 is MDHEN and CDR2 SYDVKM. This CDR3 contains 14 residues. V was cut by 6 bases and J by 2 bases, with 12 bases left in between. The CDR3 region has the DNA TGTGCCAGCAGGGGGTATGGTGACACAGATACGCAGTATTTT. Translating it yields CASRGYGDTDTQYF. Variable domain in full (rest from reference TRBV28 and TRBJ2-3): DVKVTQSSRYLVKRTGEKVFLECVQDMDHENMFWYRQDPGLGLRLIYFSYDVKMKEKGDIPEGYSVSREKKERFSLILESASTNQTSMYLCASRGYGDTDTQYFGPGTRLTVL.

CDR3 coding DNA: TGTGCCAGCAGCTTAACGATTAGCTCCTACGAGCAGTACTTC. Translation gives CASSLTISSYEQYF. The chain is built from TRBV7-8 and TRBJ2-7, with no clear D. Looked up from germline, CDR1 is SGHVS and CDR2 is FQNEAQ. V was clipped by 2 bases and J by 0 bases, with 8 bases between them. The CDR3 has 14 residues.

This sequence joins TRBV27 and TRBJ1-2; tentatively, D is TRBD1 (5 bases). The CDR3 is made up of 17 amino acids. Trimming removed 6 bases from V and 4 bases from J, with 24 bases in between. Germline V gives CDR1 MNHEY, CDR2 SMNVEV (reference sequence). As DNA, the CDR3 is TGTGCCAGCAGGGAGGGTACAGGACTCAATTCGTTCTATGGCTACACCTTC. Translation gives CASREGTGLNSFYGYTF.

This chain uses TRBV10-3 with TRBJ2-2, with D possibly being TRBD2 (6 bases). Trimming pared 11 bases from V and 7 bases from J, leaving 14 bases between. The CDR3 is 12 amino acids. From germline, CDR1 is ENHRY and CDR2 SYGVKD. The CDR3 is CAALRGVGELFF. Written as DNA, the CDR3 is TGTGCCGCTCTCCGCGGGGTCGGGGAGCTGTTTTTT.

CDR3 DNA: TGTGCCAGCAGAGGGACTAGCGGGAGGGGTACGCAGTATTTT. The encoded protein is CASRGTSGRGTQYF. The chain is built from TRBV2 and TRBJ2-3; 16 positions agree with TRBD2. This CDR3 spans 14 amino acids. Germline V gene sequence: CDR1 SNHLY, CDR2 FYNNEI. The V segment lost 6 bases and the J segment 8 bases; nucleotides outside the gene matches: 2.